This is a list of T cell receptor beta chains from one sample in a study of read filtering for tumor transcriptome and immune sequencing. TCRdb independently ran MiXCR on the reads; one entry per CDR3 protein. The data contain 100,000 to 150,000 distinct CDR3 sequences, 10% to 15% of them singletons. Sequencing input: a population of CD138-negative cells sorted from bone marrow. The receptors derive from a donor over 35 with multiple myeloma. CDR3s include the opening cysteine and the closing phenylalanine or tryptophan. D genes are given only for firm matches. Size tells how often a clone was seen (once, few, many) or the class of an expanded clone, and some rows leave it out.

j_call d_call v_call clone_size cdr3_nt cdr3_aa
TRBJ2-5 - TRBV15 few TGTGCCACCAGCATGCGACGGTGGGAGACCCAGTACTTC CATSMRRWETQYF
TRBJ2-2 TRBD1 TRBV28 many TGTGCCAGCAGTTTAGATCAGGGGGCGCCGGTCGGGGAGCTGTTTTTT CASSLDQGAPVGELFF
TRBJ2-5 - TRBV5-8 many TGTGCCAGCAGCAGAGGAGGGACAGACTGGGAGACCCAGTACTTC CASSRGGTDWETQYF
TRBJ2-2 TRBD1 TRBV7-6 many TGTGCCAGCAGCTCCACAGGGGTCACCGGGGAGCTGTTTTTT CASSSTGVTGELFF
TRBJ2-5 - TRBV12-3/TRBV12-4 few TGTGCCAGCAGTTTAGAGGAACAGGTTGGCGAGACCCAGTACTTC CASSLEEQVGETQYF
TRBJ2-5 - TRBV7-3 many TGTGCCAGCAGCTTTAGTCGCCAAGAGACCCAGTACTTC CASSFSRQETQYF
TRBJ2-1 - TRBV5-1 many TGCGCCAGCAGCGCGGACGAGTTCGATGAGCAGTTCTTC CASSADEFDEQFF
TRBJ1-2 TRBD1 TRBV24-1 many TGTGCCACCAGTGACCCAGGACAGGGCAACTATGGCTACACCTTC CATSDPGQGNYGYTF
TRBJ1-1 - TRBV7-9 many TGTGCCAGCAGCTTAGCGTCCCAGGGGACGGGAGCTTTCTTT CASSLASQGTGAFF
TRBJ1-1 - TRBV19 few TGTGCCAGTATGGCGGGACTCAGGGTGAACACTGAAGCTTTCTTT CASMAGLRVNTEAFF
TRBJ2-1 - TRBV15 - TGTGCCACCAGCAGAGTGGTAAGGGAACCGCGCTCCTGCAATGAGCAGTTCTTC CATSRVVREPRSCNEQFF
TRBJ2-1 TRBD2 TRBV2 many TGTGCCAGCAGTGAACTGGTCTCTAGCGGGAGAAGGCAGTTCTTC CASSELVSSGRRQFF
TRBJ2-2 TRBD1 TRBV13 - TGTGCCAGCAGCCCCCGATTGACAGGGAACATCGGGGAGCTGTTTTTT CASSPRLTGNIGELFF
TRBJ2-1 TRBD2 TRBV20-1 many TGCAGTGGTGTTAGCGGGAGTAACTACAATGAGCAGTTCTTC CSGVSGSNYNEQFF
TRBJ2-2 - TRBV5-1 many TGCGCCAGCAGCTTGGCCGGAATAGGGCCGAACACCGGGGAGCTGTTTTTT CASSLAGIGPNTGELFF
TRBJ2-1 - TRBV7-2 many TGTGCCAGCAGCTTAATGTACAATGAGCAGTTCTTC CASSLMYNEQFF
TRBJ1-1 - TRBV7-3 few TGTGCCAGCAGCTCCCAAGGGGGTTCGAACACTGAAGCTTTCTTT CASSSQGGSNTEAFF